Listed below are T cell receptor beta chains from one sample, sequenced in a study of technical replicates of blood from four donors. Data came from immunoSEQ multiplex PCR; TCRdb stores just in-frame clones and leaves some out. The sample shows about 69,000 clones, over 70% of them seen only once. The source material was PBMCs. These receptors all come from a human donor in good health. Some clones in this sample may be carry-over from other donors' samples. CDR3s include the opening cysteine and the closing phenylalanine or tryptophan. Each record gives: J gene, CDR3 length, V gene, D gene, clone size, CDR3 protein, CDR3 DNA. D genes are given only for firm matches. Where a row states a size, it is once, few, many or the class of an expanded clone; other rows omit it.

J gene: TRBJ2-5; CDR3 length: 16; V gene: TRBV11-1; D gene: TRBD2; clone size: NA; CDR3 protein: CASSDRGLAGQETQYF; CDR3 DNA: TGTGCCAGCAGCGACCGCGGACTAGCGGGACAAGAGACCCAGTACTTC
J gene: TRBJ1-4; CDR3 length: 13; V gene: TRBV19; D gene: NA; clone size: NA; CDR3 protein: CASTSRTNEKLFF; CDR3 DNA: TGTGCCAGTACTTCGCGGACTAATGAAAAACTGTTTTTT
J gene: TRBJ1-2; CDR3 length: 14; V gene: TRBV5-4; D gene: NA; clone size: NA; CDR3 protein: CASTRPDSFYGYTF; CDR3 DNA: TGTGCCAGCACCAGACCGGACAGCTTTTATGGCTACACCTTC
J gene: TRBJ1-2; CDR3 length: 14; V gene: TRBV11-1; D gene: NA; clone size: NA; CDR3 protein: CASSPILGGYGYTF; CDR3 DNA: TGTGCCAGCAGCCCGATCCTCGGGGGGTATGGCTACACCTTC
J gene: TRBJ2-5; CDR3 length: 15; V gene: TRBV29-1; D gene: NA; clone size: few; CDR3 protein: CSVDRPTGRQETQYF; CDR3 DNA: TGCAGCGTTGATCGCCCGACAGGGAGGCAAGAGACCCAGTACTTC
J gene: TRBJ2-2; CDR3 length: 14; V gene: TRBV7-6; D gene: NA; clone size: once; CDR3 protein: CASSSTTNTGELFF; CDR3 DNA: TGTGCCAGCAGCTCGACTACGAACACCGGGGAGCTGTTTTTT
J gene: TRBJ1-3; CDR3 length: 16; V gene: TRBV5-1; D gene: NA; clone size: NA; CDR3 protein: CASSLERASSGNTIYF; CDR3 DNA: TGCGCCAGCAGCTTGGAGAGGGCTTCCTCTGGAAACACCATATATTTT
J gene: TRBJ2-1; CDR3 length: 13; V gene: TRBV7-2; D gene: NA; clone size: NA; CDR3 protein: CASKEQTYNEQFF; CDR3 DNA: TGTGCCAGCAAGGAGCAGACCTACAATGAGCAGTTCTTC
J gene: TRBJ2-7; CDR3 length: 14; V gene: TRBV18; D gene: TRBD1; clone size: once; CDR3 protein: CASSSGQGSHEQYF; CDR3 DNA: TGTGCCAGCTCATCTGGACAGGGCAGCCACGAGCAGTACTTC
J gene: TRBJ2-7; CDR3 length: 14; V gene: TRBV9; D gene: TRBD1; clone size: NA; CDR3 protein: CASSVSGQGYEQYF; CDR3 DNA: TGTGCCAGCAGCGTATCGGGACAGGGGTACGAGCAGTACTTC
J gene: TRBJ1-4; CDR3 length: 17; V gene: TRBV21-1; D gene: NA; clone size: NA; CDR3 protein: CASSKARARKANEKLFF; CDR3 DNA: TGTGCCAGCAGCAAAGCGCGGGCTAGGAAGGCTAATGAAAAACTGTTTTTT
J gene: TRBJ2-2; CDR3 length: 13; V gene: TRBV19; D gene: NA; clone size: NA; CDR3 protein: CASSGSGTGELFF; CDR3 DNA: TGTGCCAGTAGCGGGAGTGGCACCGGGGAGCTGTTTTTT
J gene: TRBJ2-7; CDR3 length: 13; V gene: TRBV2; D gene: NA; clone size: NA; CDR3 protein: CASSVGPSYEQYF; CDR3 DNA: TGTGCCAGCAGTGTGGGCCCCTCCTACGAGCAGTACTTC
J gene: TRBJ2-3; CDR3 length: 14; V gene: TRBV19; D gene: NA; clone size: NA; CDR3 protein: CASSMDTGTDTQYF; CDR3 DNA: TGTGCCAGTAGTATGGACACCGGCACAGATACGCAGTATTTT
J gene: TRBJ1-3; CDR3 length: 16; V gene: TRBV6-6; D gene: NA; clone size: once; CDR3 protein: CASSYKRPGEGNTIYF; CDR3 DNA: TGTGCCAGCAGTTACAAGAGGCCAGGGGAAGGAAACACCATATATTTT
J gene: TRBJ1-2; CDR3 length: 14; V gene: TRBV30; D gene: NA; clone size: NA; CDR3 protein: CAWSGQGGSTGYTF; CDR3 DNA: TGTGCCTGGAGTGGGCAGGGCGGATCTACGGGCTACACCTTC
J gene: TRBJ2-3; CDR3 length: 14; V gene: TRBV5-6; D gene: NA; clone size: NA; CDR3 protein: CASSLWTTTDTQYF; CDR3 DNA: TGTGCCAGCAGCTTGTGGACTACCACAGATACGCAGTATTTT
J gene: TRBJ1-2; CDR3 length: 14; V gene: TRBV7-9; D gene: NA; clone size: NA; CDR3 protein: CASSSIRGWEGYTF; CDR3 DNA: TGTGCCAGCAGCTCAATCAGGGGATGGGAGGGCTACACCTTC
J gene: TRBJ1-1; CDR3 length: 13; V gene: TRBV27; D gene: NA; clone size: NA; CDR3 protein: CASSLQVNTEAFF; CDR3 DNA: TGTGCCAGCAGTTTACAGGTGAACACTGAAGCTTTCTTT
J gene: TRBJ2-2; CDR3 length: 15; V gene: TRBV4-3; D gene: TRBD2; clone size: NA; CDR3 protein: CASSSGLAGMGELFF; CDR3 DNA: TGCGCCAGCAGCAGCGGACTAGCGGGGATGGGGGAGCTGTTTTTT
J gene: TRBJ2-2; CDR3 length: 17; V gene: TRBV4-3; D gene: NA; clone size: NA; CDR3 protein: CASSQDIRGFYTGELFF; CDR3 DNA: TGCGCCAGCAGCCAAGATATTAGGGGGTTTTACACCGGGGAGCTGTTTTTT
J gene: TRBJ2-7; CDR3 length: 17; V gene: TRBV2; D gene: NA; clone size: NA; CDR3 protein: CASSDNLLGLETYEQYF; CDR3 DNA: TGTGCCAGCAGTGACAACTTACTGGGACTGGAGACCTACGAGCAGTACTTC
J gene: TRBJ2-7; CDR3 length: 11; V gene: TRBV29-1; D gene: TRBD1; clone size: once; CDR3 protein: CSGLTGYEQYF; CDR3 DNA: TGCAGCGGCTTGACAGGGTACGAGCAGTACTTC
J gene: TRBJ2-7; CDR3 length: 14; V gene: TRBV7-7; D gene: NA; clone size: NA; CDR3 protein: CASSLRQGPYEQYF; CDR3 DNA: TGTGCCAGCAGCTTACGGCAGGGTCCCTACGAGCAGTACTTC
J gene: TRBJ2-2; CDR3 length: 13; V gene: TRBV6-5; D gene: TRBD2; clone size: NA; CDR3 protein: CASSPLATGELFF; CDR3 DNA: TGTGCCAGCAGCCCACTAGCGACCGGGGAGCTGTTTTTT
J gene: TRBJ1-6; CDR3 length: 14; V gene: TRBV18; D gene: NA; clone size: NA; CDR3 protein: CASSPLAGISPLHF; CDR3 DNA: TGTGCCAGCTCACCACTGGCAGGGATTTCACCCCTCCACTTT
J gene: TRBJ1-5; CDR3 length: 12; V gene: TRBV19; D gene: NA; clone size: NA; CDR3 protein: CASGGGNQPQHF; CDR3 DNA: TGTGCCAGTGGGGGGGGCAATCAGCCCCAGCATTTT
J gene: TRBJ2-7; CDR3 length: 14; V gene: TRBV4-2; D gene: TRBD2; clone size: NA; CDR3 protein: CASSQDREGCEQYF; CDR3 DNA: TGTGCCAGCAGCCAAGATCGGGAGGGCTGCGAGCAGTACTTC
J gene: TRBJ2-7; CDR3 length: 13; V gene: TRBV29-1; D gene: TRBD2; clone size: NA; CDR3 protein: CSVELAGVYEQYF; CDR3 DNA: TGCAGCGTTGAACTAGCGGGAGTCTACGAGCAGTACTTC
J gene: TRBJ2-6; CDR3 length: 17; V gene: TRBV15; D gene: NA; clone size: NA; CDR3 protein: CATSRGAGPSGANVLTF; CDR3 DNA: TGTGCCACCAGCAGAGGAGCGGGTCCCTCTGGGGCCAACGTCCTGACTTTC
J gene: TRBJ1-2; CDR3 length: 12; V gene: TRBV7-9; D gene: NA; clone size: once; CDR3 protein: CASSRANYGYTF; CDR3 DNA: TGTGCCAGCAGCCGCGCTAACTATGGCTACACCTTC